Included here is one T cell receptor beta chain sequence, with context. Its antigen is still unknown. This entry comes from a study of cytomegalovirus exposure and HLA in healthy donors. Study context: Most donors, roughly 77% of around 400 genotyped, fell in the Caucasian-associated ancestry cluster.

The CDR3 covers 16 residues. V was shortened by 0 bases and J by 5 bases, with 14 bases between the two germline ends. In germline, CDR1 is SNHLY, CDR2 FYNNEI. Study-wide points: Sequences of the TCR beta chain were said to predict the HLA-A and HLA-B alleles of most subjects accurately.

Those who donated were healthy bone marrow donors. The study sampled nominally healthy donors, though unrecorded immune exposures were likely. In the PCR, 60 Vbeta and 13 Jbeta primers were used. Data came from immunoSEQ multiplex PCR; TCRdb stores just in-frame clones and leaves some out. The table has hundreds of thousands of clones, over 60% seen once. The V and J genes are TRBV2 and TRBJ1-5; no reliable D call. This receptor was identified in a man aged 18 to 29 in good health and CMV-seronegative. Input material: PBMCs. CDR3 loop: CASSEALRDTDQPQHF. The CDR3 coding sequence is TGTGCCAGCAGTGAAGCGCTTCGAGACACCGATCAGCCCCAGCATTTT.